Listed below are T cell receptor beta chains from one sample, sequenced in a study of CD8+CD57+ T cells in acquired aplastic anemia. TCRdb passed the reads through MiXCR, listing each CDR3 protein once. The data contain roughly 300,000 distinct CDR3 sequences, 55% to 60% of them singletons. Sequenced input: sorted CD4+, CD8+, or CD8+CD57+ T cells (not recorded which) from PBMCs. The receptor set was obtained from a human donor with severe aplastic anemia or a healthy control (not recorded which). Each CDR3 is given with its conserved first and last residue. D genes are given only for firm matches. Clone sizes are given selectively: once, few, many, or a class where the clone is expanded.

V: TRBV6-5; J: TRBJ1-2; size: many; D: TRBD1; CDR3: CASSGQGFYGYTF; DNA: TGTGCCAGCAGCGGACAGGGATTCTATGGCTACACCTTC
V: TRBV7-3; J: TRBJ2-5; size: NA; D: TRBD1; CDR3: CASSLTGTAQETQYF; DNA: TGTGCCAGCAGCTTAACGGGGACAGCCCAAGAGACCCAGTACTTC
V: TRBV2; J: TRBJ2-5; size: NA; D: TRBD2; CDR3: CASSLLAGVEETQYF; DNA: TGTGCCAGCAGTTTACTAGCGGGAGTAGAAGAGACCCAGTACTTC
V: TRBV19; J: TRBJ1-1; size: NA; D: NA; CDR3: CASMDMNTEAFF; DNA: TGTGCCAGTATGGACATGAACACTGAAGCTTTCTTT
V: TRBV25-1; J: TRBJ2-1; size: once; D: TRBD2; CDR3: CASRASGSHNEQFF; DNA: TGTGCCAGCAGAGCTAGCGGGAGTCACAATGAGCAGTTCTTC
V: TRBV20-1; J: TRBJ2-7; size: many; D: TRBD1; CDR3: CSAKTGGYDEQYF; DNA: TGCAGTGCTAAGACAGGGGGCTACGACGAGCAGTACTTC
V: TRBV29-1; J: TRBJ2-1; size: few; D: NA; CDR3: CSVEGRYPSSYNEQFF; DNA: TGCAGCGTTGAAGGCCGGTACCCGAGCTCCTACAATGAGCAGTTCTTC
V: TRBV24-1; J: TRBJ2-3; size: NA; D: NA; CDR3: CATSGAAPDALGLLTDTQYF; DNA: TGTGCCACCAGCGGGGCGGCACCAGACGCATTGGGTCTTCTCACAGATACGCAGTATTTT
V: TRBV5-1; J: TRBJ1-2; size: NA; D: TRBD1; CDR3: CASAPGQGINGYTF; DNA: TGCGCCAGCGCACCCGGACAGGGGATTAATGGCTACACCTTC
V: TRBV24-1; J: TRBJ1-5; size: NA; D: NA; CDR3: CATSERVAQPQHF; DNA: TGTGCCACCAGTGAAAGGGTGGCTCAGCCCCAGCATTTT
V: TRBV4-3; J: TRBJ1-1; size: NA; D: NA; CDR3: CASSQDRGIRPNTEAFF; DNA: TGCGCCAGCAGCCAAGATAGGGGTATCAGACCGAACACTGAAGCTTTCTTT
V: TRBV24-1; J: TRBJ2-3; size: NA; D: TRBD2; CDR3: CATSGLAASTDTQYF; DNA: TGTGCCACCAGTGGGCTAGCGGCTAGCACAGATACGCAGTATTTT
V: TRBV7-8; J: TRBJ1-2; size: NA; D: NA; CDR3: CASSLDGRDRGYTF; DNA: TGTGCCAGCAGCTTAGATGGGAGGGATCGAGGCTACACCTTC
V: TRBV20-1; J: TRBJ2-2; size: NA; D: NA; CDR3: CSARDLTGELFF; DNA: TGCAGTGCTAGAGATCTTACCGGGGAGCTGTTTTTT
V: TRBV5-1; J: TRBJ2-1; size: many; D: NA; CDR3: CASSLKGPGGVNEQFF; DNA: TGCGCCAGCAGCTTGAAGGGCCCCGGAGGGGTCAATGAGCAGTTCTTC